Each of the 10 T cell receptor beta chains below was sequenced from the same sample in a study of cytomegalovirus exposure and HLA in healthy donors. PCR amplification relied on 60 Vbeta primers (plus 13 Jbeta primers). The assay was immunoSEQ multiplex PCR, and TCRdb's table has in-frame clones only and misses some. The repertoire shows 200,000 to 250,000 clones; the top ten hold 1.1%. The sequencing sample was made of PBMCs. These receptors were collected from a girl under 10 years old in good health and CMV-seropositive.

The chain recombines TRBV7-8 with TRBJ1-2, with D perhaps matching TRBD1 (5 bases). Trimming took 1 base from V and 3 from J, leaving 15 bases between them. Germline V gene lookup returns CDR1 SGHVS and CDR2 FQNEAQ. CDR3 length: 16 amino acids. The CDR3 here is CASSLEDRGGDYGYTF. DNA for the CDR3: TGTGCCAGCAGCTTAGAAGACCGGGGGGGGGACTATGGCTACACCTTC.

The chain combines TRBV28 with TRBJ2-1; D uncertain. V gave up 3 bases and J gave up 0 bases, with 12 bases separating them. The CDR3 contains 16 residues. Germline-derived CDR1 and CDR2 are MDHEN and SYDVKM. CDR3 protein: CASSFSPTSSYNEQFF. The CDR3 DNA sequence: TGTGCCAGCAGTTTTAGTCCGACAAGCTCCTACAATGAGCAGTTCTTC.

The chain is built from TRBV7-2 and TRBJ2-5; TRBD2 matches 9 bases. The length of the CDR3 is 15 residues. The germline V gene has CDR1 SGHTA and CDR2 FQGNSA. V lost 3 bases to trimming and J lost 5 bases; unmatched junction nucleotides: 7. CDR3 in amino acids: CASSLAGGFLETQYF. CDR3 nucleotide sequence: TGTGCCAGCAGCTTGGCGGGAGGGTTTTTGGAGACCCAGTACTTC.

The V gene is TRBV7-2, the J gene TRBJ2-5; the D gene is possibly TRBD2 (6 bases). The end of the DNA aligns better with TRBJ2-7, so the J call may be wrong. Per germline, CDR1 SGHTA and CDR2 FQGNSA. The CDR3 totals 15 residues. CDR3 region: CASSFPNRGMYEQYF. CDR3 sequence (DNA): TGTGCCAGCAGCTTCCCGAATCGGGGGATGTACGAGCAGTACTTC.

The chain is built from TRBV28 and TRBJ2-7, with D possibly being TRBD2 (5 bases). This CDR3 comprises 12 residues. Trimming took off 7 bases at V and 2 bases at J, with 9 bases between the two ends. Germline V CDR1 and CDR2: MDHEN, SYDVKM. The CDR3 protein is CASTERPYEQYF. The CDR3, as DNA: TGTGCCAGCACCGAGCGGCCCTACGAGCAGTACTTC. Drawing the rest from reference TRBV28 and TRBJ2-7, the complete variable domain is DVKVTQSSRYLVKRTGEKVFLECVQDMDHENMFWYRQDPGLGLRLIYFSYDVKMKEKGDIPEGYSVSREKKERFSLILESASTNQTSMYLCASTERPYEQYFGPGTRLTVT.

DNA of the CDR3: TGTGCCAGCAGCCCTACAGGGATGAACACTGAAGCTTTCTTT. This translates into CASSPTGMNTEAFF. The chain uses TRBV6-5 and TRBJ1-1; a weak D match, TRBD1 (6 bases). The CDR3 contains 14 residues. V was clipped by 6 bases and J by 0 bases, with 11 bases between them. Germline loops: CDR1 MNHEY, CDR2 SVGAGI.

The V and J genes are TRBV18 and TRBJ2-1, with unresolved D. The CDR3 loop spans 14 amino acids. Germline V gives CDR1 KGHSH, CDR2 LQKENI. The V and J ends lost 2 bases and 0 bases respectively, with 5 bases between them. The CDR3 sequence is CASSPDFSYNEQFF. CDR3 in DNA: TGTGCCAGCTCACCAGACTTCTCCTACAATGAGCAGTTCTTC.

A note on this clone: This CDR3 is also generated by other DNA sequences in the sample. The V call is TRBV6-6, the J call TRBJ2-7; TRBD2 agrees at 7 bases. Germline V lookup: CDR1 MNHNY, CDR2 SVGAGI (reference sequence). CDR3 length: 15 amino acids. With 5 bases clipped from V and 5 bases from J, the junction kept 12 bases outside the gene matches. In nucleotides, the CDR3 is TGTGCCAGCAGTACCACAGGACTAGTCCTTCACGAGCAGTACTTC. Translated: CASSTTGLVLHEQYF.

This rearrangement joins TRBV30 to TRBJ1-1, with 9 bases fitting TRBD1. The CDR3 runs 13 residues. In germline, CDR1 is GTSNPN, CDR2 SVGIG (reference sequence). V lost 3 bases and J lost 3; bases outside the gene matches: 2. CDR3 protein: CAWRGTGHTEAFF. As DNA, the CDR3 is TGTGCCTGGAGGGGGACAGGGCACACTGAAGCTTTCTTT. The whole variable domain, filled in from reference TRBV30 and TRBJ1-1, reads SQTIHQWPATLVQPVGSPLSLECTVEGTSNPNLYWYRQAAGRGLQLLFYSVGIGQISSEVPQNLSASRPQDRQFILSSKKLLLSDSGFYLCAWRGTGHTEAFFGQGTRLTVV.

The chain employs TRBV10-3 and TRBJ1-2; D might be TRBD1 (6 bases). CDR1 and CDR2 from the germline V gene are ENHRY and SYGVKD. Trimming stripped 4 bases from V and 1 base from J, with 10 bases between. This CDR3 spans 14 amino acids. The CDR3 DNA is TGTGCCATCAGTGTAAACAGGGATAACTATGGCTACACCTTC. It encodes CAISVNRDNYGYTF.